The entry below gives a single T cell receptor (beta chain) sequence along with its context. This clonotype was seen only a few times. Its antigen is not yet known. No much larger clonotype is one base removed from it; base qualities were not supplied. This entry belongs to a study of T cells in Graves' hyperthyroidism and ophthalmopathy (dated by TCRdb to about 2019). At the level of the whole study: Peripheral blood samples were taken at the time of initial diagnosis, prior to any treatment. To identify TCR V-J signatures that set the groups apart, the researchers used a discovery cohort of 100 patients, made up of around 42 with Graves' ophthalmopathy and some 55 with stable Graves' hyperthyroidism. An independent validation cohort of 18 to 20 hyperthyroidism patients and 17 patients who later progressed to ophthalmopathy tested prospective prediction of ophthalmopathy. The roughly 90 discovery patients were divided at random into training and test sets in a 7:3 ratio. In over five Graves' hyperthyroidism patients, the study also compared T-cell repertoires from thyroid tissue with T-cell repertoires from blood. Once sampling was done, hyperthyroidism patients were given methimazole at a starting dose of 30 mg daily, whereas ophthalmopathy patients were given high-dose intravenous methylprednisolone. According to the paper, TCR Vbeta CDR3 sequencing was carried out on 135 peripheral blood samples, which came from 40 to 45 ophthalmopathy, about 75 hyperthyroidism and roughly 17 progressor patients. Results and caveats for the whole study, not just this receptor: Ophthalmopathy was separated from stable hyperthyroidism by a 13 V-J signature model, with just over 85% sensitivity and roughly 81% specificity obtained in cross-validation and 80%/75% obtained in testing. In validation, progression to ophthalmopathy was predicted by the model with 70.59% sensitivity and 72% to 85% specificity, a median of about 6 months before onset. Sample size was not statistically predetermined, and blinding of investigators to group allocation was not performed. Blood samples also contained most of the expanded thyroid clonotypes (frequency above 0.001), which suggests that blood repertoires may reflect thyroid immune responses.

TCR beta CDR3 regions were amplified from RNA transcripts. For the first round of RT-PCR on the TCR CDR3, the HTBI primer set was used together with the Qiagen OneStep RT-PCR kit. Libraries were constructed in a second round of multiplex PCR, after which size selection and purification were carried out. Libraries were sequenced paired-end with 100 bp reads on an Illumina HiSeq2000. From the authors' description of their analysis: SOAPnuke was used to process the raw data, with reads discarded if the reads contained adapters or uncalled bases, had a mean Phred below 15, or lacked an exact constant-primer or identifier match. COPE v1.2.5 was used to merge high-quality paired reads, and clonotypes were defined as unique nucleotide sequences. MiTCR v1.1 was used to align the clonotypes against IMGT TRBV, TRBD and TRBJ reference segments. Analysis was restricted to V-J combinations with a frequency above 0.0001, which covered roughly 99% of repertoires. A TCS score was defined as the ratio of F50 (clonal expansion) to E x V (chaos), with BLOSUM62-based TCRdist applied between CDR3 peptides within each V-J. Welch's t-statistics and random forest reduced some 510 V-J features to some 14, which were used in a naive Bayes classifier (R e1071). The public sequencing data were trimmed at Q25 with fastp and processed into clonotypes with MiXCR by TCRdb, which kept only in-frame beta chains. Every entry covers one CDR3 protein and lists the most common genes and DNA from its rows. These V and J calls are TCRdb output, not the study's own analysis. The sample table contains more than 300,000 distinct CDR3 sequences; only one count was recorded for around 14% of them. Over 8.5% of the sample rests with the top ten.

Stable Graves' hyperthyroidism was defined as no progression to ophthalmopathy during 18 months of follow-up. Hyperthyroidism patients were newly diagnosed, with disease duration under 2 months, and aged 18 to 65 years. The study excluded patients with uncontrolled infections, other autoimmune diseases, pregnancy or lactation. Diagnoses were based on clinical symptoms, serum thyroxine and TRAb, thyroid ultrasound and orbital computed tomography. PBMCs were separated from under 12 ml of fresh peripheral blood using Ficoll-Paque density gradient centrifugation. Total RNA was extracted using Trizol reagent, and RNA quality was assessed on an Agilent 2100 Bioanalyzer. Sequencing was carried out using blood. This TCR derives from a woman in her late teens or twenties with Graves' hyperthyroidism.

This receptor carries the CDR3 CASSEGTEYGYTF. The nucleotide sequence reads TGTGCCAGCAGCGAGGGGACGGAGTATGGCTACACCTTC. The chain is encoded by TRBV5-4 joined to TRBJ1-2; matching of 5 bases hints at TRBD1 as the D gene. V was cut back by 4 bases and J by 5 bases, leaving a gap of 12 bases between them. There are 13 amino acids in the CDR3, from cysteine to phenylalanine inclusive. The read is trimmed to its CDR3 DNA, 39 bases read in frame from base 1. In the germline V gene (reference sequence), CDR1 corresponds to SGHNT and CDR2 to YYREEE.